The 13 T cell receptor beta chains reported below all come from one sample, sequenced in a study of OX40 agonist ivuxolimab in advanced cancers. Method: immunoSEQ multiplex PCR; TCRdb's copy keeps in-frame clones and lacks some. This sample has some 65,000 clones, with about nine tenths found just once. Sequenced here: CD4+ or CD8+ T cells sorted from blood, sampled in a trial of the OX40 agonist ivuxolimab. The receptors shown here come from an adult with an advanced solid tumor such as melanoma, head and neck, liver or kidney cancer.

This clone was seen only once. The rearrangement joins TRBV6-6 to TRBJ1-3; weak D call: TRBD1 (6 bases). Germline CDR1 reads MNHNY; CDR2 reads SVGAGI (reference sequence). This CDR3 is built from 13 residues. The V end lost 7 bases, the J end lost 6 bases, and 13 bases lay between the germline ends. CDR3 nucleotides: TGTGCCAGCATGGGGGGCAATGAAAACACCATATATTTT. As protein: CASMGGNENTIYF.

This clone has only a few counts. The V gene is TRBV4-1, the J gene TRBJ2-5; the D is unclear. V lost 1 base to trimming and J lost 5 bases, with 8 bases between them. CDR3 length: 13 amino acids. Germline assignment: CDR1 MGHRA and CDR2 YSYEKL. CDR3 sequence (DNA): TGCGCCAGCAGCCAAGGTCTTACGGAGACCCAGTACTTC. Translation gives CASSQGLTETQYF.

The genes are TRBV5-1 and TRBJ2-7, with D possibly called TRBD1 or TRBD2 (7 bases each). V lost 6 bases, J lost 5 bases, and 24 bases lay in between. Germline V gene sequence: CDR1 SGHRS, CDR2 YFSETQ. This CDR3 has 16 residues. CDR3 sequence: CASNPLGGRGGDEQYF. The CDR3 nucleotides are TGCGCCAGCAACCCCTTGGGGGGCAGGGGGGGGGACGAGCAGTACTTC.

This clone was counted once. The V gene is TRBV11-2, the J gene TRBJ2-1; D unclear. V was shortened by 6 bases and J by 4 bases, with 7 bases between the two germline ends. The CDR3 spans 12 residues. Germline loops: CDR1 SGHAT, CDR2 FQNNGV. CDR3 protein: CASSFVYNEQFF. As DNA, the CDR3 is TGTGCCAGCAGTTTCGTTTACAATGAGCAGTTCTTC.

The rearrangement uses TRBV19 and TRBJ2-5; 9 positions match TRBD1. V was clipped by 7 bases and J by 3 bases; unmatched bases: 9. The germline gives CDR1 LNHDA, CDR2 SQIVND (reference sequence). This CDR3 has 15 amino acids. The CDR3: CASKRGQGKEETQYF. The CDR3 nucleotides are TGTGCCAGTAAAAGGGGACAGGGAAAAGAAGAGACCCAGTACTTC.

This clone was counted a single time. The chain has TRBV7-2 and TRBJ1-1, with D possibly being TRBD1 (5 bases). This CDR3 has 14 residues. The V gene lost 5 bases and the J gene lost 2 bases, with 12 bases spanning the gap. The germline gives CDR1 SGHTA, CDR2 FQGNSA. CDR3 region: CASSNLGTNTEAFF. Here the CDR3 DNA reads TGTGCCAGCAGCAACCTCGGGACCAACACTGAAGCTTTCTTT.

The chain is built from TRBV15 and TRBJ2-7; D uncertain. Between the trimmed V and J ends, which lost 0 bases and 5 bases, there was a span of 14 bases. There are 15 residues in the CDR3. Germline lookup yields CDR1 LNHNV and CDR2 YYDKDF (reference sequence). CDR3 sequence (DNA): TGTGCCACCAGCAGAGAACAGCTGTTAGATGACGAGCAGTACTTC. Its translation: CATSREQLLDDEQYF. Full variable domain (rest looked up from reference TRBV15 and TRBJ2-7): DAMVIQNPRYQVTQFGKPVTLSCSQTLNHNVMYWYQQKSSQAPKLLFHYYDKDFNNEADTPDNFQSRRPNTSFCFLDIRSPGLGDTAMYLCATSREQLLDDEQYFGPGTRLTVT.

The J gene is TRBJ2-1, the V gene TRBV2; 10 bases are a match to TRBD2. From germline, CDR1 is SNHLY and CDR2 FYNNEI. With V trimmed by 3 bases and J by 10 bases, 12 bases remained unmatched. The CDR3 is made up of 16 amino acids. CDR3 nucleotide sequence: TGTGCCAGCAGTGATAGGAGCGGGGGGGGTGCTGGAGAGCAGTTCTTC. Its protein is CASSDRSGGGAGEQFF.

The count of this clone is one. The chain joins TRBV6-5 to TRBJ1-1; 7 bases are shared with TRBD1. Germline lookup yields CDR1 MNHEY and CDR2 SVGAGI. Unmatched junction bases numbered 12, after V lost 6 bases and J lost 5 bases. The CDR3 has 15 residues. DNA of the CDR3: TGTGCCAGCAGGGGTACAGGGGCCGGGGAAACTGAAGCTTTCTTT. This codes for CASRGTGAGETEAFF.

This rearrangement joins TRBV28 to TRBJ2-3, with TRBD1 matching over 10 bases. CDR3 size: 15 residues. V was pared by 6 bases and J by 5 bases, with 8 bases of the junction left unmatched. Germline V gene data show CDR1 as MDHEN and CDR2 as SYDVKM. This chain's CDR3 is CASRLDRGRQDTQYF. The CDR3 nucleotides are TGTGCCAGCAGGCTCGACAGGGGGCGTCAAGATACGCAGTATTTT.

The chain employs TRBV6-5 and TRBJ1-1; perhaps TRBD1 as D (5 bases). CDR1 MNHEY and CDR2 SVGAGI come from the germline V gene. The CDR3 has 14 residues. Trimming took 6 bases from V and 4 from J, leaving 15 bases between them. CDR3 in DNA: TGTGCCAGCAGATCACCCCGGGGCCCCACTGAAGCTTTCTTT. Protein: CASRSPRGPTEAFF.

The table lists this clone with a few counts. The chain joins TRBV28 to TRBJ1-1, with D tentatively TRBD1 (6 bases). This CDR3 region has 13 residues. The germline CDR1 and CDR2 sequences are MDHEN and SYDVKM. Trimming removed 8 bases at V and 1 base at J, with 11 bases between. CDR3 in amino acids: CASYDRQNTEAFF. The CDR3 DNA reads TGTGCCAGCTACGACAGGCAGAACACTGAAGCTTTCTTT.

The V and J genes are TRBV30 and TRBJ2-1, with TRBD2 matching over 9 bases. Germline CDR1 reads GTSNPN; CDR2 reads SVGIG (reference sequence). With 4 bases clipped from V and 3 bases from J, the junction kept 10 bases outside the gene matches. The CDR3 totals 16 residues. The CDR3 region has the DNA TGTGCCTGGAAGGGAAAAAGCGGGAGGTTCTACAATGAGCAGTTCTTC. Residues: CAWKGKSGRFYNEQFF.